This T cell receptor (beta chain) stems from a study of T cell responses to AZD1222 COVID-19 vaccine. General study findings and limits: In all cases, repertoires were sampled only after the peak T cell response. Donor demographics were predominantly white British with a female majority; clonal diversity may be underestimated. Regions 160-218 and 743-854 held dominance among vaccine-associated CD4 TCRs, which spanned spike. AZD1222 recipients seropositive at baseline numbered only six or seven.

CDR3 length equals 12 residues. V was cut by 8 bases and J by 16 bases, with 20 bases left in between. Sequencing was performed with immunoSEQ multiplex PCR; in TCRdb, only in-frame clones are kept and a portion is missing. The repertoire holds around 220,000 clones, with approximately 94% as singletons. Concerning this clone: Its antigen is as yet unknown.

The sequence was obtained from an adult who received the MenACWY meningococcal vaccine as a control. Sequencing used peripheral blood, obtained 28 days after the second dose of the MenACWY control vaccine. The chain employs TRBV12-3 or TRBV12-4 and TRBJ1-4; D unresolved. DNA of the CDR3: TGTGCCAGCGAAGAGAGGACCGGGGAGCCGTTTTTT. Protein: CASEERTGEPFF.